This entry lists 18 T cell receptor beta chains sequenced from one sample in a study of immune characteristics of hereditary and idiopathic chronic pancreatitis. Chronic pancreatitis tissue was collected during total pancreatectomy with islet autotransplantation. Here immunoSEQ multiplex PCR was the method, and the copy in TCRdb shows in-frame clones only, minus some. This table holds fewer than 10,000 clones, about 85% found once. The sample taken for sequencing was pancreas tissue with idiopathic chronic pancreatitis. The receptor set was obtained from a human donor with chronic pancreatitis.

Notes on this clone: The identical CDR3 is also encoded by other nucleotide sequences in the sample. The V call is TRBV18, the J call TRBJ2-7, with 8 positions matching TRBD1. Germline V gene lookup returns CDR1 KGHSH and CDR2 LQKENI. The V segment lost 3 bases and the J segment 2 bases; nucleotides outside the gene matches: 3. CDR3 length: 14 residues. The CDR3 sequence is CASSPRQGTYEQYV. As DNA, the CDR3 is TGTGCCAGCTCACCGAGACAGGGGACCTACGAGCAGTACGTC.

The V gene is TRBV2, the J gene TRBJ1-2; D gene ambiguous. The CDR3 consists of 15 residues. Trimming stripped 5 bases from V and 2 bases from J, with 15 bases between. CDR1 is SNHLY and CDR2 is FYNNEI in the germline V gene. Written as DNA, the CDR3 is TGTGCCAGCAGTTCCTTACGCGACCTAAACTATGGCTACACCTTC. Translating it yields CASSSLRDLNYGYTF.

The chain uses TRBV19 and TRBJ1-5; perhaps TRBD1 as D (6 bases). V shed 5 bases and J shed 3 bases, with 11 bases lying between them. Germline-derived CDR1 and CDR2 are LNHDA and SQIVND (reference sequence). The CDR3 length is 14 residues. The CDR3 protein is CASSEGTPNQPQHF. The CDR3 nucleotides are TGTGCCAGTAGTGAAGGGACACCCAATCAGCCCCAGCATTTT.

The chain recombines TRBV6-7 with TRBJ1-3; D gene unclear. TRBV6-7 is noted as an ORF with a role that remains uncertain. This CDR3 has 16 residues. Between the trimmed V and J ends, which lost 1 base and 4 bases, there was a span of 14 bases. The CDR3 nucleotides read TGTGCCAGCAGTTACTTGTCTGTAGATTCCGGAAACACCATATATTTT. Encoded protein: CASSYLSVDSGNTIYF.

Turning to this clone: Additional DNA sequences in this sample encode the identical CDR3. This chain uses TRBV7-9 with TRBJ2-5; 10 bases are shared with TRBD1. V was clipped by 1 base and J by 2 bases; unmatched bases: 4. Per germline, CDR1 SEHNR and CDR2 FQNEAQ (reference sequence). The CDR3 length is 16 residues. The CDR3 loop reads CASSLGDRGLQETQYF. DNA for the CDR3: TGTGCCAGCAGCTTAGGCGACAGGGGGCTGCAAGAGACCCAGTACTTC.

This chain uses TRBV18 with TRBJ1-5; 11 nucleotides align to TRBD1. The CDR3 totals 14 residues. After removal of 4 bases from V and 9 bases from J, the junction contained 5 bases not matched to a gene. Germline V gives CDR1 KGHSH, CDR2 LQKENI. The CDR3: CASSQDRGLGPQHF. CDR3 coding DNA: TGTGCCAGCTCACAGGACAGGGGGCTTGGGCCCCAGCATTTT. The full variable domain, rest sourced from reference TRBV18 and TRBJ1-5, is NAGVMQNPRHLVRRRGQEARLRCSPMKGHSHVYWYRQLPEEGLKFMVYLQKENIIDESGMPKERFSAEFPKEGPSILRIQQVVRGDSAAYFCASSQDRGLGPQHFGDGTRLSIL.

CDR3 amino acids: CASSLAGSYVEAFF. In DNA form, the CDR3 reads TGTGCCAGCAGCTTGGCGGGGTCATATGTTGAAGCTTTCTTT. The V and J genes are TRBV5-5 and TRBJ1-1; D gene unclear. V was pared by 0 bases and J by 7 bases, with 13 bases between. The CDR3 has 14 amino acids. In germline, CDR1 is SGHKS, CDR2 YYEKEE (reference sequence).

The rearrangement joins TRBV24-1 to TRBJ2-2; the D is unclear. With 6 bases removed from V and 4 bases from J, the gap between germline ends came to 5 bases. Germline V CDR1 and CDR2: KGHDR, SFDVKD. The CDR3 loop spans 12 amino acids. The CDR3 nucleotides read TGTGCCACCAGTAGACGCACCGGGGAGCTGTTTTTT. Its protein is CATSRRTGELFF.

The rearrangement joins TRBV29-1 to TRBJ2-1; the D is unclear. Trimming pared 0 bases from V and 0 bases from J, leaving 12 bases between. In germline, CDR1 is SQVTM, CDR2 ANQGSEA. CDR3 size: 16 residues. The CDR3 is CSVEDPSRSSYNEQFF. CDR3 in DNA: TGCAGCGTTGAAGACCCCAGTCGGAGCTCCTACAATGAGCAGTTCTTC.

This clone was detected only once. This chain uses TRBV4-2 with TRBJ2-1; TRBD2 agrees at 12 bases. This CDR3 region has 16 residues. With 0 bases clipped from V and 8 bases from J, the junction kept 5 bases outside the gene matches. Germline-derived CDR1 and CDR2 are LGHNA and YNFKEQ. The chain's CDR3 is CASSQETSGGSDEQFF. For the CDR3, the DNA is TGTGCCAGCAGCCAAGAGACTAGCGGGGGTTCCGATGAGCAGTTCTTC.

The chain couples TRBV9 to TRBJ2-3, with 9 bases aligning to TRBD1. This CDR3 spans 16 amino acids. V lost 4 bases, J lost 4 bases, and 10 bases stayed unmatched. The germline V gene encodes CDR1 SGDLS and CDR2 YYNGEE. CDR3 DNA: TGTGCCAGCAGCTCACCGGGACAGGGAATGGCAGATACGCAGTATTTT. It is translated as CASSSPGQGMADTQYF.

This clone was seen just once. V is TRBV9 and J is TRBJ1-2; TRBD1 agrees at 7 bases. V shed 0 bases and J 0 bases; nucleotides not matched to a gene: 11. Germline CDR1 SGDLS, CDR2 YYNGEE. This CDR3 spans 18 amino acids. CDR3 loop: CASSVEDRNSVTNYGYTF. CDR3 DNA: TGTGCCAGCAGCGTAGAGGACAGGAACTCAGTGACTAACTATGGCTACACCTTC.

J is TRBJ2-1 and V is TRBV6-2 or TRBV6-3; D remains ambiguous. CDR3 length: 14 amino acids. Germline values: CDR1 MNHEY, CDR2 SVGEGT. V shed 5 bases and J shed 9 bases, with 17 bases lying between them. The CDR3 DNA reads TGTGCCAGCAGTCGAACCCAGCGCTTGGGTGAGCAGTTCTTC. It yields the protein CASSRTQRLGEQFF.

The CDR3 DNA is TGTGCCAGCAGCAAGCCGGACAGGGGGCTGGCGCGAGAGACCCAGTACTTC. Its protein is CASSKPDRGLARETQYF. This chain joins TRBV9 and TRBJ2-5; 11 bases are a match to TRBD1. The V gene end was trimmed by 4 bases and the J gene end by 4 bases; junction bases not matched to a gene: 12. The CDR3 extends over 17 amino acids. Germline V gene lookup returns CDR1 SGDLS and CDR2 YYNGEE.

The V and J genes are TRBV6-1 and TRBJ2-7; 10 positions match TRBD2. The germline V gene encodes CDR1 MNHNS and CDR2 SASEGT. There are 15 residues in the CDR3. Losses at the gene ends were 2 bases for V and 3 bases for J; bases not matched to a gene: 4. The CDR3: CASSEWLAGDYEQYF. CDR3 nucleotides: TGTGCCAGCAGTGAATGGCTAGCGGGGGACTACGAGCAGTACTTC.

CDR3 in DNA: TGTGCCAGCAGCACTCCGCGCACTGAAGCTTTCTTT. This sequence encodes CASSTPRTEAFF. V gene TRBV7-9 combines with J gene TRBJ1-1; the D is unclear. CDR3 length: 12 residues. Germline V gives CDR1 SEHNR, CDR2 FQNEAQ (reference sequence). The V gene lost 5 bases and the J gene lost 4 bases, with 8 bases spanning the gap.

This chain uses TRBV29-1 with TRBJ2-7; 7 bases line up with TRBD1. This CDR3 has 12 amino acids. CDR1 is SQVTM and CDR2 is ANQGSEA in the germline V gene. The junction had 4 bases not matched to a gene; V was cut back by 4 bases and J by 4 bases. The CDR3 loop reads CSVGQGGYEQYF. CDR3 DNA sequence: TGCAGCGTTGGACAGGGCGGGTACGAGCAGTACTTC.

CDR3 nucleotide sequence: TGTGCCTGGAGTCAAGGGGGGCCTAGTCAGCCCCAGCATTTT. Translated, it gives CAWSQGGPSQPQHF. The gene calls are TRBV30 and TRBJ1-5; D possibly corresponds to TRBD1 (6 bases). Germline V CDR1 and CDR2: GTSNPN, SVGIG (reference sequence). The CDR3 spans 14 residues. V was clipped by 2 bases and J by 6 bases, with 14 bases between them.